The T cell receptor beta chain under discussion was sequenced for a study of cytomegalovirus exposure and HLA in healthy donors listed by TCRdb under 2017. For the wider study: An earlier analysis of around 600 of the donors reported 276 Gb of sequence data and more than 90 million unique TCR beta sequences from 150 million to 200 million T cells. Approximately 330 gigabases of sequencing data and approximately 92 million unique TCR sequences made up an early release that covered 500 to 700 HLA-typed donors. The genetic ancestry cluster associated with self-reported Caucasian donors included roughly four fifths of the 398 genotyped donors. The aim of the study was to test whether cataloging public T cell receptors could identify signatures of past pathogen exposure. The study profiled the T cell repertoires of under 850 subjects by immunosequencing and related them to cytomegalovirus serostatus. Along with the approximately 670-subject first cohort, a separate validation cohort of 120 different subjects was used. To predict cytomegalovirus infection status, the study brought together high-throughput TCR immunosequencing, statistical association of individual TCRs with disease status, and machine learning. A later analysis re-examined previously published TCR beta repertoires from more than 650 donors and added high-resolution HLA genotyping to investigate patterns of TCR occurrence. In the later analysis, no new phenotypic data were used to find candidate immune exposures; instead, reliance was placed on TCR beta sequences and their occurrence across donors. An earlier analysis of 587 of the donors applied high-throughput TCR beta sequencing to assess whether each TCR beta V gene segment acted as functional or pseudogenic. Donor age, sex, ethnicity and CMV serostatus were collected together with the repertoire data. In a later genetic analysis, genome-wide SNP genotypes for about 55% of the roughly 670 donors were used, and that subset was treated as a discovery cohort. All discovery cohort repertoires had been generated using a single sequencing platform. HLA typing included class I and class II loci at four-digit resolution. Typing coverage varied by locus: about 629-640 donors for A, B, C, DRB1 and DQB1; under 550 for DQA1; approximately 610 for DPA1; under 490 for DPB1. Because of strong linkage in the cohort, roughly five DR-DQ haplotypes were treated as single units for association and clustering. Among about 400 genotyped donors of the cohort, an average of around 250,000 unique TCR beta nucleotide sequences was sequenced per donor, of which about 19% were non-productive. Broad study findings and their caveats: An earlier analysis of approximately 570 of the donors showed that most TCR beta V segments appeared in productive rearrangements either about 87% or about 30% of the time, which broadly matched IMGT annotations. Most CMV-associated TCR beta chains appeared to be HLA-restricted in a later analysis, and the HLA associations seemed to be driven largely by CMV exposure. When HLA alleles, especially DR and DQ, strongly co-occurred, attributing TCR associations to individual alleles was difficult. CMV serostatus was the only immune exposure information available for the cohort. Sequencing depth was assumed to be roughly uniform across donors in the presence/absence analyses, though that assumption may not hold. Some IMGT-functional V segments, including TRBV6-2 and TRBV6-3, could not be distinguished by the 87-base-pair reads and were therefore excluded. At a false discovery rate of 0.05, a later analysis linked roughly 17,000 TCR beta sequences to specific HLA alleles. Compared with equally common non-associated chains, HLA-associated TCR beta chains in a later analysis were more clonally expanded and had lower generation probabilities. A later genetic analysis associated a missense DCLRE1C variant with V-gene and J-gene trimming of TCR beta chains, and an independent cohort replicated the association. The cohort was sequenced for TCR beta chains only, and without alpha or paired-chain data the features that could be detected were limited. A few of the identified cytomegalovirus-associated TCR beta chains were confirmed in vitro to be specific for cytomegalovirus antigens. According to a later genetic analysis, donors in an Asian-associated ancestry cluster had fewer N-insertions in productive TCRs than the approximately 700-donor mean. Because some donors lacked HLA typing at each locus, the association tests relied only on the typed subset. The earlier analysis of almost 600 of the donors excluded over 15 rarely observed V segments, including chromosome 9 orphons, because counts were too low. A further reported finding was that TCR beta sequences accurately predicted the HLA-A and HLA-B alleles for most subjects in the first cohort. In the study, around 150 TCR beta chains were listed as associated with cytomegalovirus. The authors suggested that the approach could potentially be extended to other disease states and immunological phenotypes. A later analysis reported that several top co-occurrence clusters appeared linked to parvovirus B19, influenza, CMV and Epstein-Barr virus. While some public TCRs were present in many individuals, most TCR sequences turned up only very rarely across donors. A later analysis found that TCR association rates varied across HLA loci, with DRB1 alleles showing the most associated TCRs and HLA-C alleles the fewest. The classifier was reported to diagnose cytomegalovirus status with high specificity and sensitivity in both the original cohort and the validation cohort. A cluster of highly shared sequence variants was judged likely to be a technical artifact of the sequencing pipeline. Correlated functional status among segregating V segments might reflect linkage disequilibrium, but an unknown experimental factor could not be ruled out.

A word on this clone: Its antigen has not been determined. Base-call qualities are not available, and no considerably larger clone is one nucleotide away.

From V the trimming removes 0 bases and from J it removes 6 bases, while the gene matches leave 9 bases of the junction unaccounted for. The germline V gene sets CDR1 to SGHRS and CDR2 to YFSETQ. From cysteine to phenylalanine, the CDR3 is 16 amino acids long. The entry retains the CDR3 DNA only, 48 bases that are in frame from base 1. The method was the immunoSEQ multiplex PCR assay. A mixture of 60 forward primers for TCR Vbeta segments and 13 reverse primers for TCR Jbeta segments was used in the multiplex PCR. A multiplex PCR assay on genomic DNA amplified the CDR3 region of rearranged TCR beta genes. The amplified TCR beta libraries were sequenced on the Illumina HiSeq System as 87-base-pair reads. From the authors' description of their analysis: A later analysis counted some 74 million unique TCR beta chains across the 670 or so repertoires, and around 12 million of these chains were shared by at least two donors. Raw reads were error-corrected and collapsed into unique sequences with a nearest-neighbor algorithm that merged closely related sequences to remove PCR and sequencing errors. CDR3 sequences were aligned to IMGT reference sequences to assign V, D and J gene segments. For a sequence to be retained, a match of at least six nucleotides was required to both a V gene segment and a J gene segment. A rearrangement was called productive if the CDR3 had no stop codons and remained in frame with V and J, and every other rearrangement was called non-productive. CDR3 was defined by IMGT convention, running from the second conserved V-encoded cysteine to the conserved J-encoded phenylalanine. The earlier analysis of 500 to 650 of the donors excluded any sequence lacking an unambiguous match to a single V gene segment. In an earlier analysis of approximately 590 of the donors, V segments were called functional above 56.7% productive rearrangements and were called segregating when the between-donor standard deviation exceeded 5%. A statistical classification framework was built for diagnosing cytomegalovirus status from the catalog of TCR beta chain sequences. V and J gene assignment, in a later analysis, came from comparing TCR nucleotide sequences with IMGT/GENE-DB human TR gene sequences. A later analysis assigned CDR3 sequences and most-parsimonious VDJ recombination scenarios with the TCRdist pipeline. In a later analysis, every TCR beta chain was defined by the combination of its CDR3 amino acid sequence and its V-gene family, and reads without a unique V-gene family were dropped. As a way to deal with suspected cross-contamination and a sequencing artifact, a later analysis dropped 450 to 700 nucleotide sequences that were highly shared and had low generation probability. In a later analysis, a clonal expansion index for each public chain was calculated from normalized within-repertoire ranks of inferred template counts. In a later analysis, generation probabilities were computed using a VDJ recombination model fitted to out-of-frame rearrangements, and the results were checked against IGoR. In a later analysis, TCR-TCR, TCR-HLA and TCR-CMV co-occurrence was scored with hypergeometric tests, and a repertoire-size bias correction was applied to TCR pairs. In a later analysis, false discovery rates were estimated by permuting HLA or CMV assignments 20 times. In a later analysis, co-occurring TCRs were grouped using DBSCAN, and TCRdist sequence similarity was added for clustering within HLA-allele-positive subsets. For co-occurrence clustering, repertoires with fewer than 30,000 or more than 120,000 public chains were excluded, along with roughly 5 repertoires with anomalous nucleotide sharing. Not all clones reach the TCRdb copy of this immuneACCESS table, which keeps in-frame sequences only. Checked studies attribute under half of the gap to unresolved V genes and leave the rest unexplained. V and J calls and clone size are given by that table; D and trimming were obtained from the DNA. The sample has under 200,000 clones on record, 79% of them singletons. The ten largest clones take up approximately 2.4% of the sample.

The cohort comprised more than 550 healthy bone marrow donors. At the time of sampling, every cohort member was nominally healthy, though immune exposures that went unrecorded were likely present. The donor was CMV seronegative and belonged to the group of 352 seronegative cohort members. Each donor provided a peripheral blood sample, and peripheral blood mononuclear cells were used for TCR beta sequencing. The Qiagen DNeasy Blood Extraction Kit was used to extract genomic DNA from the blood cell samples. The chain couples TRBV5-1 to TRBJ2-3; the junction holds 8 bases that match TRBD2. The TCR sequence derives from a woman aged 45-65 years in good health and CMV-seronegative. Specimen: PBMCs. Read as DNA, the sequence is TGCGCCAGCAGCTTGGAGCGGGGGCCTCACCGGGATACGCAGTATTTT. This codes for CASSLERGPHRDTQYF.